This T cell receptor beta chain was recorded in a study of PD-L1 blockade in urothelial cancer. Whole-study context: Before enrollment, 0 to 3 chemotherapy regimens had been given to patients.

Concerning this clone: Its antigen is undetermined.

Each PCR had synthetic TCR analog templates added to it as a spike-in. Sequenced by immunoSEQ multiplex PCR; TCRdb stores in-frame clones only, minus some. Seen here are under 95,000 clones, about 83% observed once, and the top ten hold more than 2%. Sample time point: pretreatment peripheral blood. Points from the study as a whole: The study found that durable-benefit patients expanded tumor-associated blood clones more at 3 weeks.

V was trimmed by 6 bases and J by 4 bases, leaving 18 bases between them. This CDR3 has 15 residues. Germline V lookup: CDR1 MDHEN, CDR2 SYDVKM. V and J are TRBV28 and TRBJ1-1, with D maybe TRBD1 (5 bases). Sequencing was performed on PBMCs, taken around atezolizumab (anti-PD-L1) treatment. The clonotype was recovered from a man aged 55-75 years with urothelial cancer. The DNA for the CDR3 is TGTGCCAGCAGCGACGGGGGTTCAGGAGGCACTGAAGCTTTCTTT. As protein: CASSDGGSGGTEAFF. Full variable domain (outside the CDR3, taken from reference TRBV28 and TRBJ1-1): DVKVTQSSRYLVKRTGEKVFLECVQDMDHENMFWYRQDPGLGLRLIYFSYDVKMKEKGDIPEGYSVSREKKERFSLILESASTNQTSMYLCASSDGGSGGTEAFFGQGTRLTVV.